This T cell receptor (beta chain) was observed in a study of radiotherapy plus CTLA-4 blockade in lung cancer. Study summary: Objective responses arose in 15% to 20% of patients, and approximately 28% experienced disease control. Study conclusions and caveats: In blood, tumor-derived TCR clones expanded after radiotherapy plus ipilimumab. Interferon-beta and early blood T cell clone dynamics reportedly predicted response best.

Notes on this clone: Its antigen is still unknown.

Treatment of patients with chemo-refractory metastatic non-small-cell lung cancer consisted of focal radiation plus CTLA-4 blockade with ipilimumab. V shed 5 bases and J shed 3 bases, with 15 bases lying between them. Per germline, CDR1 SNHLY and CDR2 FYNNEI. The CDR3 runs to 15 residues. Using immunoSEQ multiplex PCR, the repertoire was profiled, and TCRdb retains in-frame clones only, with some absent. Of tens of thousands of clones listed, roughly 60% are singletons. The receptor was derived from a human donor with non-small cell lung cancer who had a partial response to radiotherapy plus ipilimumab. The rearrangement links TRBV2 to TRBJ2-3, with D possibly matching TRBD1 (6 bases). Source: peripheral blood, taken from a patient treated with radiotherapy plus ipilimumab. The CDR3 region is CASSPDRTRTDTQYF. The CDR3 DNA sequence: TGTGCCAGCAGTCCTGACAGGACGAGGACAGATACGCAGTATTTT.